The 15 T cell receptor beta chains given below trace back to one sample, sequenced in a study of blood T cell repertoires in COVID-19. Sequencing was performed with immunoSEQ multiplex PCR; in TCRdb, only in-frame clones are kept and a portion is missing. In the table there are some 58,000 clones, about four fifths of which are singletons. The sequenced material came from peripheral blood. These receptors all stem from a human donor in a cohort sampled during active COVID-19.

This rearrangement joins TRBV11-3 to TRBJ2-5; no reliable D call. Trimming stripped 8 bases from V and 0 bases from J, with 10 bases between. Per germline, CDR1 SGHNT and CDR2 YENEEA. This CDR3 has 13 residues. This CDR3 is CASALQNQETQYF. The CDR3 DNA reads TGTGCCAGCGCCTTACAGAACCAAGAGACCCAGTACTTC.

This clone has just a few counts. J is TRBJ2-7 and V is TRBV7-6; D remains unclear. Trimming cost V 5 bases and J 1 base, with 6 bases left between them. The CDR3 loop spans 12 amino acids. The germline V gene encodes CDR1 SGHVS and CDR2 FNYEAQ. CDR3 in amino acids: CASSQTSYEQYF. As DNA, the CDR3 is TGTGCCAGCAGCCAGACATCCTACGAGCAGTACTTC.

V gene TRBV6-5 combines with J gene TRBJ2-7; D perhaps matches TRBD1 (6 bases). The V and J ends lost 6 bases and 6 bases respectively, with 15 bases between them. The germline CDR1 and CDR2 sequences are MNHEY and SVGAGI. This CDR3 contains 13 residues. The CDR3 here is CASSPGTKAEQYF. The CDR3 DNA reads TGTGCCAGCAGCCCCGGGACAAAGGCCGAGCAGTACTTC.

This rearrangement joins TRBV6-2 or TRBV6-3 to TRBJ2-2; 10 bases fit TRBD1. Per the germline V gene, CDR1 is MNHEY and CDR2 is SVGEGT. This CDR3 has 14 residues. Trimming took 5 bases from V and 5 from J; bases not matched to a gene: 2. The CDR3 DNA reads as TGTGCCAGCAGTCCGGGACAGGGGACCGGGGAGCTGTTTTTT. Translating gives CASSPGQGTGELFF.

V is TRBV3-1 (or the pseudogene TRBV3-2) and J is TRBJ1-5; TRBD1 is a possible D gene (6 bases). Germline loops: CDR1 LGHDT, CDR2 YNNKEL (reference sequence). The CDR3 runs 15 residues. Trimming cost V 4 bases and J 6 bases, with 16 bases left between them. The CDR3 DNA reads as TGTGCCAGCAGCCCAGAAGGGGGTGGCGGTCAGCCCCAGCATTTT. This gives the protein CASSPEGGGGQPQHF.

The V call is TRBV30, the J call TRBJ2-3, with 8 bases lining up with TRBD2. Trimming at V came to 8 bases and at J to 1 base, leaving 17 bases not matched to a gene. Germline V CDR1 and CDR2: GTSNPN, SVGIG (reference sequence). The CDR3 has 17 amino acids. In DNA, the CDR3 is TGTGCCCGGGGGGGCCGTTACTTTTCCGTTGGCACAGATACGCAGTATTTT. Amino acid sequence: CARGGRYFSVGTDTQYF.

This clone was observed a handful of times. The genes are TRBV6-6 and TRBJ1-6; possible D gene TRBD1, 5 bases. Germline V gives CDR1 MNHNY, CDR2 SVGAGI (reference sequence). This CDR3 comprises 14 residues. The ends were cut back, 2 bases at V and 10 bases at J, with 12 bases in the middle. The CDR3 is CASSYLREGSPLHF. DNA for the CDR3: TGTGCCAGCAGTTACCTCAGGGAGGGATCACCCCTCCACTTT.

This clone was found many times. Here the CDR3 DNA reads TGTGCCAGCAGCCAAGGCGGGCGGGGAACCTACGAGCAGTACTTC. This encodes CASSQGGRGTYEQYF. The rearrangement links TRBV3-1 (or the pseudogene TRBV3-2) to TRBJ2-7; D is possibly TRBD2 (6 bases). The V gene's germline CDR1 is LGHDT and CDR2 YNNKEL (reference sequence). This CDR3 is 15 amino acids long. The V gene lost 1 base and the J gene lost 2 bases, with 12 bases spanning the gap.

This clone appeared a single time. The CDR3 is CASSPWAGTNEQFF. The CDR3 coding sequence is TGTGCCAGCTCACCATGGGCCGGAACCAATGAGCAGTTCTTC. The genes are TRBV18 and TRBJ2-1; D is ambiguous. Between the trimmed V and J ends, which lost 2 bases and 6 bases, there was a span of 11 bases. Germline V CDR1 and CDR2: KGHSH, LQKENI. The CDR3 runs 14 residues.

The chain employs TRBV7-9 and TRBJ2-5, with unresolved D. This CDR3 spans 15 amino acids. CDR1 and CDR2 from the germline V gene are SEHNR and FQNEAQ (reference sequence). V lost 0 bases and J 2 bases, leaving 10 bases between the germline ends. The CDR3 nucleotides read TGTGCCAGCAGCTTAGCGTCTTTGCGGCAAGAGACCCAGTACTTC. As protein: CASSLASLRQETQYF.

The V call is TRBV19, the J call TRBJ1-5; D possibly corresponds to TRBD1 (5 bases). The V and J ends lost 5 bases and 4 bases respectively, with 15 bases between them. Germline lookup yields CDR1 LNHDA and CDR2 SQIVND (reference sequence). The CDR3 has 15 residues. DNA of the CDR3: TGTGCCAGTAGTTTCGGACACCTACCGAATCAGCCCCAGCATTTT. Protein sequence: CASSFGHLPNQPQHF.

The chain uses TRBV28 and TRBJ1-3; 7 nucleotides align to TRBD1. The CDR3 has 16 amino acids. Germline loops: CDR1 MDHEN, CDR2 SYDVKM. The V segment lost 5 bases and the J segment 4 bases; nucleotides outside the gene matches: 11. The CDR3 nucleotides are TGTGCCAGCAGTACACTCTGGACAGGCTCCGGAAACACCATATATTTT. Its protein is CASSTLWTGSGNTIYF.

This sequence joins TRBV6-5 and TRBJ2-1; the match to TRBD1 covers 9 bases. Germline V gives CDR1 MNHEY, CDR2 SVGAGI. The CDR3 totals 16 residues. V lost 3 bases and J lost 7; bases outside the gene matches: 10. CDR3: CASSYYRDRATNEQFF. The DNA of the CDR3 is TGTGCCAGCAGTTATTATAGGGACAGGGCTACGAATGAGCAGTTCTTC.

This sequence joins TRBV27 and TRBJ2-2; 8 bases are a match to TRBD1. The CDR3 sequence is 15 residues long. V lost 4 bases and J lost 5; bases outside the gene matches: 6. Germline V gene lookup returns CDR1 MNHEY and CDR2 SMNVEV (reference sequence). The CDR3, as DNA: TGTGCCAGCAGTTCGAGACAGGGGTTAACCGGGGAGCTGTTTTTT. Translating it yields CASSSRQGLTGELFF.

A word on this clone: Germline is not matched at one junction end, which may reflect a read error. This chain connects TRBV3-1 (or the pseudogene TRBV3-2) to TRBJ1-1, with D unclear. The CDR3 is 12 amino acids. Germline CDR1 is LGHDT and CDR2 is YNNKEL (reference sequence). This chain's CDR3 is CASSQERRVLLF. In DNA form, the CDR3 reads TGTGCCAGCAGCCAAGAAAGGAGGGTACTCCTCTTT.